This T cell receptor (beta chain) originates from a study of T cells expressing NK-cell markers. TCR beta libraries carry UMIs added by 5'RACE template switching. TCRdb reprocessed the 5' RACE reads; each CDR3 protein has one entry and no DNA is given. The ten top clones account for approximately 3.6%, within a sample of 500,000 to 700,000 distinct CDR3 sequences. Broader study findings: The study did not resolve the HCMV specificity of expanded NKG2C+ T cell clones.

Details on this clonotype: Its antigen is unknown.

In germline, CDR1 is SQVTM, CDR2 ANQGSEA. The CDR3 consists of 12 residues. The chain has TRBV29-1 and TRBJ2-3; no DNA is available, so the TRBD1 call from TCRdb remains unchecked. The specimen sequenced was blood T cells: a sorted CD56 or NKG2C T cell subset, CD4+ or CD8+ T cells, or bulk PBMC T cells (not recorded which). This TCR was sampled from a man aged 18 to 29 in good health. CDR3 loop: CSVVGTLDTQYF.